The entry that follows covers one T cell receptor beta chain sequence. Antigen: not known. At one end the junction does not follow the germline gene, possibly because of a read error. These data belong to a study of long-term antiretroviral therapy in people with HIV. The study, taken as a whole, reports: In HIV, the repertoires covered a tighter span of CDR3 lengths than in controls. The ART regimens used between about 2004 and 2017 may be less effective than current ones.

This CDR3 has 14 amino acids. CDR1 and CDR2 from the germline V gene are SNHLY and FYNNEI. Before DNA extraction, roughly 0.85-10 million cryopreserved PBMC were held in the samples. The libraries were made with immunoSEQ v3.0 at survey level. It was 40,000-50,000 T-cell genomes per sample that sequencing targeted. Only in-frame clones appear in the TCRdb table, and some are missing; sequencing was by immunoSEQ multiplex PCR. In the table there are roughly 16,000 clones, approximately 80% of which are singletons. The rearrangement joins TRBV2 to TRBJ1-4, with D uncertain. This receptor was taken from a man younger than 35 with HIV. Sequenced here: unsorted PBMCs, sampled 0.3 years after starting antiretroviral therapy. The CDR3 spells CASSESATNEKLFF. CDR3 nucleotides: TGTGCCAGCAGTGAGTCCGCAACTAATGAAAAGCTGTTTTTT.